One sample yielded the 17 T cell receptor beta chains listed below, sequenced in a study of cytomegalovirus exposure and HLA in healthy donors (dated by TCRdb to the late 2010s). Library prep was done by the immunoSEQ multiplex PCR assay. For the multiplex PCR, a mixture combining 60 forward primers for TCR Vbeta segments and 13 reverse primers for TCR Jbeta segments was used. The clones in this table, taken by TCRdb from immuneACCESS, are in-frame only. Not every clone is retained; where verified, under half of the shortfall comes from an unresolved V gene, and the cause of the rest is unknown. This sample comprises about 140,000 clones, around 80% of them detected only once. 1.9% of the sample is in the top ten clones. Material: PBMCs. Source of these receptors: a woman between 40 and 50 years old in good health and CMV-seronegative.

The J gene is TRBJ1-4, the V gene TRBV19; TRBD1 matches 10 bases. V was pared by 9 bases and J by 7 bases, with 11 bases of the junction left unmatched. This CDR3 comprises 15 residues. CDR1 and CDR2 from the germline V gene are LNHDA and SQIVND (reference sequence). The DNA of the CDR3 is TGTGCCAGCAATAGACAGGGGGCCGTGGGTGAAAAACTGTTTTTT. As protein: CASNRQGAVGEKLFF.

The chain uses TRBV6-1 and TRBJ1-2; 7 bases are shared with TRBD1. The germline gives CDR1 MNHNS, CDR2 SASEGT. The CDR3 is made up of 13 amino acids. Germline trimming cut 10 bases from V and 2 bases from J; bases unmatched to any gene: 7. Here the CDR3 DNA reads TGTGCCATTCGAAAACAGGGGAACTATGGCTACACCTTC. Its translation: CAIRKQGNYGYTF.

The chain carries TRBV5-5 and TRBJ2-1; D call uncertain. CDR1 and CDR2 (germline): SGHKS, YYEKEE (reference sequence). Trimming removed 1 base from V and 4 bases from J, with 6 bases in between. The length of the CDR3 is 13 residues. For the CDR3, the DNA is TGTGCCAGCAGCTTGATCCTTTACAATGAGCAGTTCTTC. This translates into CASSLILYNEQFF.

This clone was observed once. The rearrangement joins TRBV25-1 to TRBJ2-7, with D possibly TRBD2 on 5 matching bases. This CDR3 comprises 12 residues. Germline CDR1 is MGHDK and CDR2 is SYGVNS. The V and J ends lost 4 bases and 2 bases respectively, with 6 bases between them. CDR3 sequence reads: CASSVGAYEQYF. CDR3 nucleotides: TGTGCCAGCAGTGTCGGGGCCTACGAGCAGTACTTC.

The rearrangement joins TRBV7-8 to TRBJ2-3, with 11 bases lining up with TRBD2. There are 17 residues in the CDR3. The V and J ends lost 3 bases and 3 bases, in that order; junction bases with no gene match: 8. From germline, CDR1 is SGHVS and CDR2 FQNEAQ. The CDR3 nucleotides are TGTGCCAGCAGCTTGACTACTAGCGGGAGTTGGACAGATACGCAGTATTTT. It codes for CASSLTTSGSWTDTQYF.

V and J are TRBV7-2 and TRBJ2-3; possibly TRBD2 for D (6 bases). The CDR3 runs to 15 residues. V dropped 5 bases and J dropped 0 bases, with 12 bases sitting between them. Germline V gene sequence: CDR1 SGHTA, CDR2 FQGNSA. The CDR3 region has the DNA TGTGCCAGCAGCCTGGGGACTTTAAGCACAGATACGCAGTATTTT. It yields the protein CASSLGTLSTDTQYF.

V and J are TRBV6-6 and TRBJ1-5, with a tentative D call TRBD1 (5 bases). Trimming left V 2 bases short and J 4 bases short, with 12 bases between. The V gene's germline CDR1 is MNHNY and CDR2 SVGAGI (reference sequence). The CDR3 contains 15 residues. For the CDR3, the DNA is TGTGCCAGCAGTTACGGAGGGGTTACTAATCAGCCCCAGCATTTT. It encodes CASSYGGVTNQPQHF.

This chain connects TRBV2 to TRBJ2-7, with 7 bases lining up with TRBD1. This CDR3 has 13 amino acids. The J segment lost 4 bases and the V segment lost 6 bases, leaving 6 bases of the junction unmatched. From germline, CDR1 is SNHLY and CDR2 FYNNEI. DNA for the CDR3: TGTGCCAGCAGCCTTAGACAGGGATACGAGCAGTACTTC. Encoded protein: CASSLRQGYEQYF. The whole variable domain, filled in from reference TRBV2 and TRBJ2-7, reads EPEVTQTPSHQVTQMGQEVILRCVPISNHLYFYWYRQILGQKVEFLVSFYNNEISEKSEIFDDQFSVERPDGSNFTLKIRSTKLEDSAMYFCASSLRQGYEQYFGPGTRLTVT.

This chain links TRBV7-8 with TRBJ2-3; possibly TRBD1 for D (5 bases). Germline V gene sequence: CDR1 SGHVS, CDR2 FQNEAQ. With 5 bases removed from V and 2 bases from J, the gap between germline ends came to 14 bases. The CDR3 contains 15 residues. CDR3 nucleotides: TGTGCCAGCAGCAAGGGGCCTACTACCACAGATACGCAGTATTTT. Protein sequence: CASSKGPTTTDTQYF.

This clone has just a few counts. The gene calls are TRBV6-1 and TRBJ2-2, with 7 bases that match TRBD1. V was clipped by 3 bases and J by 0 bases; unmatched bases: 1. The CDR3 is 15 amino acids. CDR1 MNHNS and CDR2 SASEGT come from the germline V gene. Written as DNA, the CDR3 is TGTGCCAGCAGTGAGGGACAGACGAACACCGGGGAGCTGTTTTTT. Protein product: CASSEGQTNTGELFF.

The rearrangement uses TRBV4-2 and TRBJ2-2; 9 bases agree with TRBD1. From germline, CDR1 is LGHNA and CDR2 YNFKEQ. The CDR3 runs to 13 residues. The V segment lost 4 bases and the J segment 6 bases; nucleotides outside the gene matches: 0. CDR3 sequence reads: CASSRQGAGELFF. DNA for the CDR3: TGTGCCAGCAGCCGACAGGGGGCCGGGGAGCTGTTTTTT.

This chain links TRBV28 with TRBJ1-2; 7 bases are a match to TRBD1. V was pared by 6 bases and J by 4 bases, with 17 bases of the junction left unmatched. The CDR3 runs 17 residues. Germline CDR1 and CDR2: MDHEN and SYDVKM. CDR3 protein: CASRQTLGGQMGYGYTF. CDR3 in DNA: TGTGCCAGCAGACAAACTTTGGGGGGACAGATGGGCTATGGCTACACCTTC.

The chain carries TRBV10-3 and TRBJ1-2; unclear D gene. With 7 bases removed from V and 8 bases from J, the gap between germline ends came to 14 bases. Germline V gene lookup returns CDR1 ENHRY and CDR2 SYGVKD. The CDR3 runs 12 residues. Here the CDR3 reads CAIMSAQRGYTF. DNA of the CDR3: TGTGCCATCATGAGCGCTCAGAGGGGCTACACCTTC.

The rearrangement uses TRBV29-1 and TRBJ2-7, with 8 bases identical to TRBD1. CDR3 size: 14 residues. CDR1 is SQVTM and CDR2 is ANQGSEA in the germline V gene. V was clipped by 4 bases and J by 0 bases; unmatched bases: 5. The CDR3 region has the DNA TGCAGCGTTGGGACAGGGAGGAGCTCCTACGAGCAGTACTTC. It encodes CSVGTGRSSYEQYF.

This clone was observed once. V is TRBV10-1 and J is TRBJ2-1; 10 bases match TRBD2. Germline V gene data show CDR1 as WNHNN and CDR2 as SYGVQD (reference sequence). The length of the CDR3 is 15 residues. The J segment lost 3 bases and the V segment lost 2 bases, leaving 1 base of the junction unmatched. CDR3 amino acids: CASSEKREGYNEQFF. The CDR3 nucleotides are TGCGCCAGCAGTGAGAAGCGGGAGGGCTACAATGAGCAGTTCTTC.

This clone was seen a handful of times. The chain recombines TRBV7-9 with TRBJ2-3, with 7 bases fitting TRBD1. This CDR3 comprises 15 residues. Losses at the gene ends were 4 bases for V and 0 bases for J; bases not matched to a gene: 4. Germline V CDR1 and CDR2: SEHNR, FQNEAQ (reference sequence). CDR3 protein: CASSSEGASTDTQYF. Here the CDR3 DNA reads TGTGCCAGCAGCTCCGAGGGGGCTAGCACAGATACGCAGTATTTT.

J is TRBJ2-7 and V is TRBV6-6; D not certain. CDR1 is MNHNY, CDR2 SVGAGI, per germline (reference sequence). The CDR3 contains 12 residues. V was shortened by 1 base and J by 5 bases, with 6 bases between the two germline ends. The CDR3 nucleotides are TGTGCCAGCAGTTACTTTGGAGACGAGCAGTACTTC. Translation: CASSYFGDEQYF.